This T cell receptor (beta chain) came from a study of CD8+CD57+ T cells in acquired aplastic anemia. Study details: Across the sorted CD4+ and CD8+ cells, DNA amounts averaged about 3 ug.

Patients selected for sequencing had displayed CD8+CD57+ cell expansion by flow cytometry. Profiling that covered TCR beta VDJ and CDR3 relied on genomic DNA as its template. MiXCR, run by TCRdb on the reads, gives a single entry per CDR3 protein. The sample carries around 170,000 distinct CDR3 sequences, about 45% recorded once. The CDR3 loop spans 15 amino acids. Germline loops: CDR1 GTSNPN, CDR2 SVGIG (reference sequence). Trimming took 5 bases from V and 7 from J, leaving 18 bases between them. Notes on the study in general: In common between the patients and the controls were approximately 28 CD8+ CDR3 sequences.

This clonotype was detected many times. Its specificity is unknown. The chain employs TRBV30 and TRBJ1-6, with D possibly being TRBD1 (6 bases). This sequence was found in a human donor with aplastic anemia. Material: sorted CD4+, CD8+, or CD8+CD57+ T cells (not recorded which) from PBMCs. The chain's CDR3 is CAWVGEQGINSPLHF. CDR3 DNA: TGTGCCTGGGTCGGGGAACAGGGAATCAATTCACCCCTCCACTTT.